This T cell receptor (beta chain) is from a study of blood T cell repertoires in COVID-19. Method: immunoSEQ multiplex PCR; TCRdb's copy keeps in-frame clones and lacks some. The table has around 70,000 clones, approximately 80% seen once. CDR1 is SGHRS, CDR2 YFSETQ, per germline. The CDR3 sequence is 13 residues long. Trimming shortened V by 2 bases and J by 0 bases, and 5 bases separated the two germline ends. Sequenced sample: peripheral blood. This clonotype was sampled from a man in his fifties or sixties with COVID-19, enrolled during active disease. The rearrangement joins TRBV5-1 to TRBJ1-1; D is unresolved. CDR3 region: CASSFDLNTEAFF. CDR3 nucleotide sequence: TGCGCCAGCAGCTTTGACTTGAACACTGAAGCTTTCTTT.